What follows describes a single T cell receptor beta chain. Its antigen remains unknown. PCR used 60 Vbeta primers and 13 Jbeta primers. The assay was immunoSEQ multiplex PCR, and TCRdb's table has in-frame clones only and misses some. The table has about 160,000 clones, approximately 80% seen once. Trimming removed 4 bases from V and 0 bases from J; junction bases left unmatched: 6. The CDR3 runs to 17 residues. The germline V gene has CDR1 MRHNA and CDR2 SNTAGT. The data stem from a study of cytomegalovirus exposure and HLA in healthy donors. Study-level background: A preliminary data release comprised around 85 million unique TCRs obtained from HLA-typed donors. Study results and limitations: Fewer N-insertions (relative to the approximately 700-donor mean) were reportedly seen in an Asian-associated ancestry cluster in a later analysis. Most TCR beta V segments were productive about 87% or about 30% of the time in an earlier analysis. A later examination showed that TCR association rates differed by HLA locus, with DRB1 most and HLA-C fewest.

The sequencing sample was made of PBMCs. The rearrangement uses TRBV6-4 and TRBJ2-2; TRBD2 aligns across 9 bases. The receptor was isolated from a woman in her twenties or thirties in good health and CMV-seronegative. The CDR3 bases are TGTGCCAGCAGTGCCGGGCGGGAGGGCCCGAACACCGGGGAGCTGTTTTTT. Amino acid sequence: CASSAGREGPNTGELFF.